This T cell receptor (beta chain) was sequenced for a study of STAT5B mutations in CD4+ large granular lymphocyte leukemia. The repertoire was sequenced with immunoSEQ multiplex PCR; TCRdb's copy has only in-frame clones and lacks some. The sample lists around 48,000 clones, around 70% seen once, with more than 1.5% in the top ten. The CDR3 runs 14 residues. V gave up 4 bases and J gave up 5 bases, with 15 bases separating them. CDR1 and CDR2 (germline): SGHNT, YYREEE (reference sequence). The sample comprised CD4+ T cells from blood buffy coats. This chain joins TRBV5-4 and TRBJ2-5; possibly TRBD2 for D (6 bases). This clonotype was sampled from a human donor in good health. CDR3 region: CASSVGSLGETQYF. CDR3 bases: TGTGCCAGCAGCGTCGGGAGCCTGGGGGAGACCCAGTACTTC.